This T cell receptor (beta chain) was recovered during a study of technical replicates of blood from several donors. Per the germline V gene, CDR1 is MNHEY and CDR2 is SVGAGI. The CDR3 extends over 13 amino acids. The germline V and J ends were trimmed by 6 bases and 6 bases, with 12 bases remaining between them. Using immunoSEQ multiplex PCR, the repertoire was profiled, and TCRdb retains in-frame clones only, with some absent. The table shows 91,000 or so clones, with 85% to 95% occurring only once. The sample taken for sequencing was T cells isolated from PBMCs. The chain has TRBV6-5 and TRBJ1-5, with D maybe TRBD1 (6 bases). The TCR was taken from a human donor in good health. The CDR3 protein is CASRQQGTQPQHF. Written as DNA, the CDR3 is TGTGCCAGCAGGCAACAGGGCACTCAGCCCCAGCATTTT.